A single sample is the source of the 11 T cell receptor beta chains below, sequenced in a study of T cells in Graves' hyperthyroidism and ophthalmopathy (dated by TCRdb to about 2019). The protocol used for the library was multiplex PCR. Sequencing was carried out with an Illumina HiSeq 2000. The TCR beta CDR3 regions were amplified from RNA transcripts. The TCR CDR3 was subjected to a first round of RT-PCR using the HTBI primer set and the Qiagen OneStep RT-PCR kit. TCRdb handled the public reads itself, with Q25 trimming in fastp and clone calling in MiXCR, and kept productive beta chains. Each entry is one CDR3 protein sequence, shown with its most common DNA and genes. The sample table lists about 360,000 distinct CDR3 sequences, around 14% of them with a count of one. Together, the top ten hold roughly 8.3% of the sample. Sequences were obtained from blood. The receptors shown here come from a woman aged 18-30 years with Graves' hyperthyroidism.

This clonotype was counted ten times or more. The chain links TRBV5-6 to TRBJ2-7; D may be TRBD2 (5 bases). Looked up from germline, CDR1 is SGHDT and CDR2 is YYEEEE. The CDR3 covers 14 residues. V was pared by 5 bases and J by 0 bases, with 12 bases between. The CDR3 coding sequence is TGTGCCAGCAGGTTAGGACTCAACTCCTACGAGCAGTACTTC. Protein sequence: CASRLGLNSYEQYF.

The chain recombines TRBV6-1 with TRBJ1-5; weak D call: TRBD1 (5 bases). This CDR3 spans 15 amino acids. Trimming left V 7 bases short and J 3 bases short, with 16 bases between. CDR1 and CDR2 from the germline V gene are MNHNS and SASEGT. DNA of the CDR3: TGTGCCAGCATTCAAGGGACCCTGGTCAATCAGCCCCAGCATTTT. This gives the protein CASIQGTLVNQPQHF.

This clonotype was found many times. The chain uses TRBV20-1 and TRBJ1-1; 9 bases align to TRBD1. V was clipped by 5 bases and J by 10 bases; unmatched bases: 11. This CDR3 comprises 13 residues. The germline gives CDR1 DFQATT, CDR2 SNEGSKA (reference sequence). CDR3 nucleotide sequence: TGCAGTGCTCAAGTCAGGGACAGGGTTGGAGCTTTCTTT. Translating it yields CSAQVRDRVGAFF.

This clonotype has ten or more counts. CDR3 nucleotides: TGTGCCACCAGCAGAGAAACAGGCACCGCCGCCGAGCAGTACTTC. Its translation is CATSRETGTAAEQYF. The rearrangement links TRBV15 to TRBJ2-7, with a tentative D call TRBD1 (5 bases). The CDR3 runs 15 residues. Germline assignment: CDR1 LNHNV and CDR2 YYDKDF (reference sequence). Trimming shortened V by 0 bases and J by 6 bases, and 15 bases separated the two germline ends.

This clonotype was observed many times. The chain is built from TRBV5-1 and TRBJ2-5; maybe TRBD1 (6 bases). The V end lost 4 bases, the J end lost 5 bases, and 24 bases lay between the germline ends. In germline, CDR1 is SGHRS, CDR2 YFSETQ. This CDR3 has 17 residues. Here the CDR3 DNA reads TGCGCCAGCAGCCTGCAGGGGATCGGTGTCGTGGGGGAGACCCAGTACTTC. This codes for CASSLQGIGVVGETQYF.

This clonotype was seen once. It may be a read error: a sequence one base away is much more abundant. The V gene is TRBV7-9, the J gene TRBJ1-1; a weak D match, TRBD1 (6 bases). The CDR3 has 15 amino acids. Trimming cost V 2 bases and J 3 bases, with 13 bases left between them. Looked up from germline, CDR1 is SEHNR and CDR2 is FQNEAQ (reference sequence). CDR3: CASSLPDRLDTEAFF. The CDR3 region has the DNA TGTGCCAGCAGCTTACCTGACAGGCTGGACACTGAAGCTTTCTTT.

The V call is TRBV10-2, the J call TRBJ1-3, with a possible D match to TRBD1 (6 bases). The germline V gene encodes CDR1 WSHSY and CDR2 SAAADI. Trimming stripped 6 bases from V and 4 bases from J, with 19 bases between. The CDR3 runs 16 residues. CDR3 residues: CASSDTDRLRGNTIYF. The CDR3 DNA is TGCGCCAGCAGCGATACTGACAGGCTGCGGGGAAACACCATATATTTT.

This clonotype was recorded once. The V and J genes are TRBV12-3 or TRBV12-4 and TRBJ1-1, with TRBD1 matching 8 bases. This CDR3 is built from 15 residues. Trimming took 3 bases from V and 3 from J; bases not matched to a gene: 6. The CDR3 region is CASSFIQGEYTEAFF. CDR3 nucleotides: TGTGCCAGCAGTTTTATACAGGGGGAATACACTGAAGCTTTCTTT.

This clonotype was found many times. The V call is TRBV7-2, the J call TRBJ2-1, with TRBD2 as a possible D gene (6 bases). Trimming stripped 5 bases from V and 9 bases from J, with 14 bases between. CDR3 length: 13 residues. Germline loops: CDR1 SGHTA, CDR2 FQGNSA. CDR3 nucleotides: TGTGCCAGCAGCCTCGTGACGGGAGCTGAGCAGTTCTTC. Amino acid sequence: CASSLVTGAEQFF.

This clonotype appeared many times. The chain joins TRBV11-2 to TRBJ2-1; D is unclear. Deletions cut 1 base from V and 5 bases from J, with 12 bases between. Germline V gives CDR1 SGHAT, CDR2 FQNNGV. The CDR3 covers 15 residues. The CDR3 bases are TGTGCCAGCAGCTTAGTTTGGACGCCGAACAATGAGCAGTTCTTC. Its translation: CASSLVWTPNNEQFF.

This clonotype has at least ten counts. The chain joins TRBV28 to TRBJ1-2; no clear D. Trimming took 8 bases from V and 4 from J, leaving 14 bases between them. The CDR3 runs to 13 residues. The V gene's germline CDR1 is MDHEN and CDR2 SYDVKM. The CDR3 DNA follows: TGTGCCAGCTCCCTCCCCCCGGTCTATGGCTACACCTTC. It specifies CASSLPPVYGYTF.